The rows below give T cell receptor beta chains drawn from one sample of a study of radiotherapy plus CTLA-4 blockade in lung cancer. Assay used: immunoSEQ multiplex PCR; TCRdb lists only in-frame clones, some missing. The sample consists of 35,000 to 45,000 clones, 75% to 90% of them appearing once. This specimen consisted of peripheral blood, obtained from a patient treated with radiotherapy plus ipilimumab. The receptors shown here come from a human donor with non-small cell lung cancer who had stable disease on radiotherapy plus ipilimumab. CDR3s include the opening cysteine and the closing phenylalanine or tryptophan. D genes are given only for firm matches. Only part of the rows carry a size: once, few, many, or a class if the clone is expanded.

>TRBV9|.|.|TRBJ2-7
TGTGCCAGCAGTACTAGTTCCCACGAGCAGTACTTC
CASSTSSHEQYF
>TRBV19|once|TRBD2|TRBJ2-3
TGTGCCAGTAGTATAGTCGGCCTAGCGGAGGAGGGGTTGGCAGATACGCAGTATTTT
CASSIVGLAEEGLADTQYF
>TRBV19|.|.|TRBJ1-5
TGTGCCAGTAGTAGGAGGAGCAATCAGCCCCAGCATTTT
CASSRRSNQPQHF
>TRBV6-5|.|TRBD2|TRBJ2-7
TGTGCCAGCAGTCCACTAGCGGGAGGATGGTACGAGCAGTACTTC
CASSPLAGGWYEQYF
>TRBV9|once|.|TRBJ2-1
TGTGCCAGCGGGTTGGGGGGGGACACCACCTACAATGAGCAGTTCTTC
CASGLGGDTTYNEQFF
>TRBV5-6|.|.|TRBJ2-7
TGTGCCAGCAGCTTGTATTCCGAGCAGTACTTC
CASSLYSEQYF
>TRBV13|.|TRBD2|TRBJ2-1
TGTGCCAGCAGCTTAGAGGGGACTAGGCTCAATGAGCAGTTCTTC
CASSLEGTRLNEQFF
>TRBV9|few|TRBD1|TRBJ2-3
TGTGCCAGCAGCCCCAGGGACAGGACCTATAGCACAGATACGCAGTATTTT
CASSPRDRTYSTDTQYF
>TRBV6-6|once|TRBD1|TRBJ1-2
TGTGCCAGCAATACAGGGGGGGTTAACTATGGCTACACCTTC
CASNTGGVNYGYTF
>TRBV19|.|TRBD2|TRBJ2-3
TGTGCCAGTAGAACTAGCGGGAGTACAGATACGCAGTATTTT
CASRTSGSTDTQYF
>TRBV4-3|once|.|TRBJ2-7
TGCGCCAGCAGCCAAGGGGTAGCAGCCACCGCCTACGAGCAGTACTTC
CASSQGVAATAYEQYF
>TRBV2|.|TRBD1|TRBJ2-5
TGTGCCAGCAGGGGGGGACAGGGGGCGAAGACCCAGTACTTC
CASRGGQGAKTQYF
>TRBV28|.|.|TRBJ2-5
TGTGCCAGCAGTTCCCCACCGCCAGGGGAAGAGACCCAGTACTTC
CASSSPPPGEETQYF
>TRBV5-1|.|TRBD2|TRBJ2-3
TGCGCCAGCAGCCCGGGGCGGCTAGCGGGCGGGAGGGGAACAGATACGCAGTATTTT
CASSPGRLAGGRGTDTQYF
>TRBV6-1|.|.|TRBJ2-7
TGTGCCAGCGGCCGCGGTACGGGAGCCTACGAGCAGTACTTC
CASGRGTGAYEQYF
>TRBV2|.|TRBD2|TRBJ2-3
TGTGCCAGCAGTGAAAGTCTAGCGGGAGAGGGAGCCATAGATACGCAGTATTTT
CASSESLAGEGAIDTQYF
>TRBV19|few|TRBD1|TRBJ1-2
TGTGCCAGTAGTTTCCGGACAGGAGACTACTATGGCTACACCTTC
CASSFRTGDYYGYTF